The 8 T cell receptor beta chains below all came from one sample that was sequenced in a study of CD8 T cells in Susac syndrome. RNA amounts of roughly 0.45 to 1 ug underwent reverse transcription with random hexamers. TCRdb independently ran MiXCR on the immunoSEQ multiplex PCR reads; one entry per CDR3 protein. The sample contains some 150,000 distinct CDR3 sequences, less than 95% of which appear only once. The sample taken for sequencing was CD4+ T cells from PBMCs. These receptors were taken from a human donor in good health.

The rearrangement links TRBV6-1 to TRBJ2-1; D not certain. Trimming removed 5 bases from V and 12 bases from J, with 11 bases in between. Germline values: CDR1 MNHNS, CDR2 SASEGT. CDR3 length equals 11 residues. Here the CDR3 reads CASSSAWGQFF. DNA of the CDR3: TGTGCCAGCAGTTCTGCCTGGGGGCAGTTCTTC.

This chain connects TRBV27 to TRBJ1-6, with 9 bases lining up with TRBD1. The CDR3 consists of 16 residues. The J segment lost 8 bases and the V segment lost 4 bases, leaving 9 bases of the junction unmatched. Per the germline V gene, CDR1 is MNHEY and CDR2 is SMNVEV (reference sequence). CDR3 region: CASSSGQGGYDSPLHF. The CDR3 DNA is TGTGCCAGCAGTTCGGGACAGGGAGGATATGATTCACCCCTCCACTTT.

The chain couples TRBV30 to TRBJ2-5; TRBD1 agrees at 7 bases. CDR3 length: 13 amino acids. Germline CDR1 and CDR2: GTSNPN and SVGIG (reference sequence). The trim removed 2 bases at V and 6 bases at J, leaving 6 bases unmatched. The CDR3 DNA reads TGTGCCTGGAGTTTAGGGGGCACAAAGACCCAGTACTTC. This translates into CAWSLGGTKTQYF.

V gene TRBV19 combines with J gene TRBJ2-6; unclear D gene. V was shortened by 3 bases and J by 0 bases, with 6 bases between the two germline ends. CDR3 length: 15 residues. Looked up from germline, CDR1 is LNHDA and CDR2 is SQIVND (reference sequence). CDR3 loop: CASSIVPSGANVLTF. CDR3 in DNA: TGTGCCAGTAGTATCGTGCCCTCTGGGGCCAACGTCCTGACTTTC.

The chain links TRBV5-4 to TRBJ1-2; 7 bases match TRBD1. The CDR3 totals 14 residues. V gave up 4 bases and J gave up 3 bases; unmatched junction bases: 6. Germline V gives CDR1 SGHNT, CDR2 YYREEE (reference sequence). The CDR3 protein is CASSHPGQHYGYTF. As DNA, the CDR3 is TGTGCCAGCAGCCATCCGGGACAGCACTATGGCTACACCTTC.

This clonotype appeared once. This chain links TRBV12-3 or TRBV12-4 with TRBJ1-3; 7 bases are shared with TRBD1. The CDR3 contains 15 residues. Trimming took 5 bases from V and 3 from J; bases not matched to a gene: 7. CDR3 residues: CASSTRQGLGNTIYF. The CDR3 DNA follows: TGTGCCAGCAGTACCCGACAGGGCCTTGGAAACACCATATATTTT.

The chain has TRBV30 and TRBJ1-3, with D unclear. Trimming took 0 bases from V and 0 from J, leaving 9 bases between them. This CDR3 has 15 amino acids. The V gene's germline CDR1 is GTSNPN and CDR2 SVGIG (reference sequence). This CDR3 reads CAWSVPVNSGNTIYF. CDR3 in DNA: TGTGCCTGGAGTGTACCGGTGAACTCTGGAAACACCATATATTTT.

Here the CDR3 DNA reads TGTGCCAGCAGCACCACGATGGGGCGGACAGATACGCAGTATTTT. Translating it yields CASSTTMGRTDTQYF. This chain uses TRBV6-2 or TRBV6-3 with TRBJ2-3; the D gene is possibly TRBD1 (5 bases). Trimming cost V 6 bases and J 3 bases, with 16 bases left between them. Germline V gene sequence: CDR1 MNHEY, CDR2 SVGEGT. This CDR3 is built from 15 residues.